Given below is one TCR beta chain in context. Its cognate antigen is unknown. The data are from a study of T cell responses to AZD1222 COVID-19 vaccine. Study as a whole: Second doses that came at about 4 or about 12 weeks were put together.

Overall study findings and caveats: Epitopes outside B.1.351 and B.1.1.7 mutated regions reportedly drew nearly half of spike TCRs. It should be noted that donors were predominantly white British and more often female, and clonal diversity was possibly underestimated. The number of AZD1222 recipients seropositive at baseline was only five or six.

CDR1 is LNHDA and CDR2 is SQIVND in the germline V gene (reference sequence). V was cut by 6 bases and J by 6 bases, with 12 bases left in between. This CDR3 has 14 residues. TCRdb's table, derived via immunoSEQ multiplex PCR, lists solely in-frame clones and lacks some. The repertoire holds approximately 100,000 clones, with less than 90% as singletons. Sequencing was performed on peripheral blood, taken on day 0 of AZD1222 vaccination. The chain combines TRBV19 with TRBJ1-6; D is undetermined. The sequence was collected from an adult in good health. CDR3 protein: CASSTSWGNSPLHF. The CDR3 region has the DNA TGTGCCAGTAGCACTTCATGGGGTAATTCACCCCTCCACTTT.